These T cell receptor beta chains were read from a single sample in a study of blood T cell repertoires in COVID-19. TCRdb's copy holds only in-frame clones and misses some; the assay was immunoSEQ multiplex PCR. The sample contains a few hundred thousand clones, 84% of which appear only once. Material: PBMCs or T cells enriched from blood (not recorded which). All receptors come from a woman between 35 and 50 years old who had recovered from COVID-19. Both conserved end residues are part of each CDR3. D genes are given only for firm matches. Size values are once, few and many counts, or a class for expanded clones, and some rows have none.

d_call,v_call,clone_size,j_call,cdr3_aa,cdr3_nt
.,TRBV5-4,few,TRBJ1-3,CASSTGIEGNTIYF,TGTGCCAGCAGCACGGGGATCGAGGGAAACACCATATATTTT
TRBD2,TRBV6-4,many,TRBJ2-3,CASSESSGSTDTQYF,TGTGCCAGCAGTGAAAGTAGCGGGAGCACAGATACGCAGTATTTT
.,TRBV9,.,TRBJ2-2,CASSVVAGRTGELFF,TGTGCCAGCAGCGTAGTCGCGGGAAGGACCGGGGAGCTGTTTTTT
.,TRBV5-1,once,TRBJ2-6,CASSTQGSGANVLTF,TGCGCCAGCAGCACCCAGGGGTCTGGGGCCAACGTCCTGACTTTC
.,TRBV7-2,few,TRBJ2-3,CASSLGVGVGQDTQYF,TGTGCCAGCAGCTTAGGAGTTGGGGTCGGACAAGATACGCAGTATTTT
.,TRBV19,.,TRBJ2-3,CASSIVSGVGDTQYF,TGTGCCAGTAGTATTGTCTCGGGGGTGGGAGATACGCAGTATTTT
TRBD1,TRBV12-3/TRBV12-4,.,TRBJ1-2,CASRPRDSSGYTF,TGTGCCAGCAGGCCGCGGGACAGTTCTGGCTACACCTTC
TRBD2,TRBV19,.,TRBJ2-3,CAGRRVWGGRPGARDTQYF,TGTGCCGGAAGACGCGTTTGGGGCGGGAGGCCCGGTGCGCGAGATACGCAGTATTTT
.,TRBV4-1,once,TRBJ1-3,CASSPTRGGGNTIYF,TGCGCCAGCAGCCCTACCCGGGGAGGCGGAAACACCATATATTTT
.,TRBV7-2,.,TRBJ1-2,CASSLSQGYGYTF,TGTGCCAGCAGCTTAAGTCAGGGCTATGGCTACACCTTC
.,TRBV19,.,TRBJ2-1,CASGRSGTLNEQFF,TGTGCCAGTGGGAGGTCCGGGACTCTCAATGAGCAGTTCTTC
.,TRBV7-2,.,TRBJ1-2,CASSLDGKGRHGYTF,TGTGCCAGCAGCTTAGATGGAAAAGGGAGACATGGCTACACCTTC
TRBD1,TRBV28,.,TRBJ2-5,CATSGTGQETQYF,TGTGCCACCTCCGGGACAGGTCAAGAGACCCAGTACTTC
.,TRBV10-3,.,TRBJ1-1,CAISDPGTLTNTEAFF,TGTGCCATCAGTGACCCAGGGACACTTACCAACACTGAAGCTTTCTTT
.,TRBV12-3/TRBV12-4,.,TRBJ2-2,CASSFSGGELFF,TGTGCCAGCAGTTTTAGTGGCGGGGAGCTGTTTTTT
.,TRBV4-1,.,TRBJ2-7,CASSQPRDVEQYF,TGCGCCAGCAGCCAACCAAGAGATGTTGAGCAGTACTTC
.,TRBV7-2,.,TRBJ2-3,CASSLGGTGTDTQYF,TGTGCCAGCAGCTTGGGCGGGACAGGCACAGATACGCAGTATTTT
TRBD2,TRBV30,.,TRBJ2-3,CAWSTSGARDTQYF,TGTGCCTGGAGTACTAGCGGGGCTCGGGATACGCAGTATTTT
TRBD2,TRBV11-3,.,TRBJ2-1,CASSPRGLAALSSYNEQFF,TGTGCCAGCAGCCCCAGGGGACTAGCGGCCCTGAGCTCCTACAATGAGCAGTTCTTC
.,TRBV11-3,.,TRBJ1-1,CAHSKSPNTEAFF,TGTGCCCATTCTAAGTCACCGAACACTGAAGCTTTCTTT
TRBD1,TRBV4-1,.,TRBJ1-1,CASSQAGQGMNTEAFF,TGCGCCAGCAGCCAAGCCGGACAGGGAATGAACACTGAAGCTTTCTTT
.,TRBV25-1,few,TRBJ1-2,CASSELGRYGYTF,TGTGCCAGCAGTGAATTGGGCAGGTATGGCTACACCTTC
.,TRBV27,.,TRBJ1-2,CASSSPSGGSWGYTF,TGTGCCAGCAGCTCCCCATCGGGAGGGAGTTGGGGCTACACCTTC
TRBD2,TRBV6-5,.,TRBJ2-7,CASRRSGSPTYEQYF,TGTGCCAGCAGGCGTAGCGGGAGTCCAACCTACGAGCAGTACTTC
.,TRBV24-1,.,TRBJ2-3,CATSEGGTDTQYF,TGTGCCACCAGTGAAGGGGGAACAGATACGCAGTATTTT
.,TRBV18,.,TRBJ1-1,CASSRDWNTEAFF,TGTGCCAGCTCACGGGACTGGAACACTGAAGCTTTCTTT
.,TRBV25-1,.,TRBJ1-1,CASSESTGLSTEAFF,TGTGCCAGCAGTGAATCAACAGGGTTGAGCACTGAAGCTTTCTTT
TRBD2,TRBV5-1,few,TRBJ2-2,CASSAAPSGSTGELFF,TGCGCCAGCAGCGCCGCCCCTAGCGGGAGTACCGGGGAGCTGTTTTTT
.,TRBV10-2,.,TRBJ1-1,CASSINRVTEAFF,TGCGCCAGCAGTATCAACAGGGTCACTGAAGCTTTCTTT
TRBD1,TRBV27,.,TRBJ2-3,CASSPPDRGMLGTDTQYF,TGTGCCAGCAGTCCCCCTGACAGGGGAATGTTGGGTACAGATACGCAGTATTTT
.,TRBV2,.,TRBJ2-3,CASGLSTDTQYF,TGTGCCAGCGGACTGAGCACAGATACGCAGTATTTT
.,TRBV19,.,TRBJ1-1,CASSMGRGGLNTEAFF,TGTGCCAGTAGTATGGGTAGGGGGGGCTTGAACACTGAAGCTTTCTTT
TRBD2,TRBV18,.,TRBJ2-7,CASSPGGSYEQYF,TGTGCCAGCTCACCCGGCGGGAGCTACGAGCAGTACTTC
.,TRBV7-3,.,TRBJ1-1,CASSLLSSRGALYMNTEAFF,TGTGCCAGCAGCTTACTCTCATCCAGGGGCGCCCTATACATGAACACTGAAGCTTTCTTT
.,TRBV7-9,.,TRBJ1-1,CAIPGGLGMNTEAFF,TGTGCCATCCCTGGGGGCCTGGGTATGAACACTGAAGCTTTCTTT